This entry is about one T cell receptor (beta chain). Only one count was recorded for this clone. This clone's antigen is unknown. Nothing much larger sits one base from this clone, and base qualities are not available. This specimen comes from a study of cytomegalovirus exposure and HLA in healthy donors (TCRdb year 2017). Notes on the research overall: According to a later analysis, one platform produced both the roughly 120 validation repertoires and the 670 or so repertoires of the first cohort. The aim of the study was to test whether cataloging public T cell receptors could identify signatures of past pathogen exposure. Along with the roughly 700-subject first cohort, a separate validation cohort of over a hundred different subjects was used. To predict cytomegalovirus infection status, the study brought together high-throughput TCR immunosequencing, statistical association of individual TCRs with disease status, and machine learning.

V trim: 4 bases; J trim: 3 bases; unmatched bases: 18. The CDR3 contains 19 residues, cysteine and phenylalanine counted. CDR3 DNA only is kept here, 57 bases in frame from base 1. According to the germline V gene, CDR1 reads LGHNA and CDR2 reads YNFKEQ. The donors were included in the validation cohort of roughly 120 subjects, a group kept apart from the approximately 700-subject first cohort. What the work shows at the level of the full study, not this receptor alone: In vitro tests confirmed that a few of the cytomegalovirus-associated TCR beta chains recognize cytomegalovirus antigens. Cytomegalovirus status was reported to be diagnosed by the classifier with high specificity and sensitivity in both the original and validation cohorts. A total of 164 TCR beta chains were listed by the study as associated with cytomegalovirus. Most TCR sequences were observed very rarely across donors, whereas some public TCRs were present in many individuals. Subsequent analysis determined that TCRs grouped into clusters in the first cohort also showed a tendency toward co-occurrence across the 90 to 150 validation repertoires, and approximately 94% of cluster scores exceeded 0. A later analysis had no HLA typing for the validation cohort, so co-occurrence there was scored across all 110 or so repertoires. The authors suggested that the approach could potentially be generalized to other disease states and immunological phenotypes.

Library preparation was by the immunoSEQ multiplex PCR assay. From the authors' description of their analysis: A statistical classification framework was developed to diagnose cytomegalovirus status using the catalog of TCR beta chain sequences. This immuneACCESS table, as held by TCRdb, lists in-frame sequences with V and J called but not all clones. Of the missing ones, under half trace to an unresolved V gene in checked studies; the others have no known cause. Clone size and V and J calls were adopted from that table, with D and trimming inferred from the DNA. The table for this sample lists more than 95,000 clones; nearly 90% of them were counted only once. Jointly, the top ten make up 0.95% to 1.3% of the sample.

The sample consisted of PBMCs. The rearranged chain carries TRBV4-2 and TRBJ1-5; 7 central nucleotides agree with TRBD1. This TCR came from a woman between 18 and 30 years old in good health and CMV-seronegative. The DNA sequence is TGTGCCAGCAGCCCAGAACAAGGAATTACAGGGGCGTACAATCAGCCCCAGCATTTT. Its protein reads: CASSPEQGITGAYNQPQHF.